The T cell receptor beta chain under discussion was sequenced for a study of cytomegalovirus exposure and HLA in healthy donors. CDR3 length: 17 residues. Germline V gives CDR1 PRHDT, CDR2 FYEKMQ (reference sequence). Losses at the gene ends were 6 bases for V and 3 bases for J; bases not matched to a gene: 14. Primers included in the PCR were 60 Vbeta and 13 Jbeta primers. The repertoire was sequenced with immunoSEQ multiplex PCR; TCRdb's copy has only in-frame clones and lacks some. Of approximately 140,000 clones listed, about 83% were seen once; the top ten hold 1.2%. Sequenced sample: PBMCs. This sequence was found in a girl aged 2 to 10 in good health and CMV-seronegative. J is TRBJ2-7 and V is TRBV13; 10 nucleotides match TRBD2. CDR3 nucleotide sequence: TGTGCCAGCAGTAACCGGGGGAGCGGGAGGGGAGTCTACGAGCAGTACTTC. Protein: CASSNRGSGRGVYEQYF.